A single TCR beta chain is shown here with its context. No antigen is known for it. The record has no base qualities; no much larger clone is one base away. The entry originates in a study of blood T cell repertoires in COVID-19 (dated by TCRdb to the early 2020s). Some background on the complete study: Collaborator samples came from the United States, Italy and Spain and covered acute and convalescent phases of COVID-19. The material from the prospective study consisted of cDNA or gDNA derived from T cells, B-cell-depleted T cells, or PBMCs. Subjects who had been exposed to COVID-19, were actively infected with it, or had recovered from it provided the deeply sampled blood TCRbeta repertoires that made up the dataset. A freely available public database, intended as a resource for researchers studying the immune response to SARS-CoV-2, is where the repertoires were released. The samples were drawn from the first 160 participants of the ongoing ImmuneRACE study and from roughly 1,300 subjects provided by 6 global collaborators. The sample metadata nearly always contained a de-identified subject ID, COVID-19 status, age in years and sex. Where available, HLA class I and class II types were obtained from metadata supplied by the sample provider rather than from assay-based typing. Results the study describes overall, beyond this receptor: The quantity of clinical and demographic metadata differed by source and by participant and was supplied without curation.

V is reduced by 2 bases and J by 4 bases, leaving a spacing of 9 bases between them. The CDR3 starts with the cysteine, ends with the phenylalanine, and has 14 residues. Of all the DNA, just the CDR3 is kept, 42 bases in frame from base 1. From the germline V gene, CDR1 is SNHLY and CDR2 is FYNNEI. A second Seattle source provided samples from volunteer blood donors who had recovered from COVID-19. Collaborating institutions collected whole blood in K2EDTA tubes following their own protocols. For TCRbeta analysis, collaborators shipped samples as frozen whole blood, isolated PBMCs, or DNA extracted from either of those sample types. TCRbeta CDR3 regions were amplified from genomic DNA using the immunoSEQ Assay, a bias-controlled multiplex PCR. In the authors' own workflow: The number of nucleated cells in each sample was estimated by amplification of reference gene primers within the assay. To quantify the absolute abundance of each unique TCRbeta CDR3 rearrangement, sequence reads were collapsed and filtered. For each sample, productive Simpson clonality was calculated as the square root of Simpson's diversity index over productive rearrangements. This immuneACCESS table, as held by TCRdb, lists in-frame sequences with V and J called but not all clones. Of the missing ones, under half trace to an unresolved V gene in checked studies; the others have no known cause. The V and J calls and clone size were taken over from that table, and D and trimming were inferred from the DNA. The sample table records some 160,000 clones; more than 70% of these occur just once. The ten largest clones represent 2% to 2.5% of the sample.

The source is a man aged 45 to 65 who had recovered from COVID-19. Sequencing input: peripheral blood. In this chain, TRBV2 is recombined with TRBJ1-5; possibly the D gene is TRBD1, per 6 matching bases. In nucleotides, the sequence is TGTGCCAGCAGTGAAAAGAGGGGGAATCAGCCCCAGCATTTT. Translated, it reads CASSEKRGNQPQHF. Reference TRBV2 and TRBJ1-5 proteins supply the regions before and after the CDR3; the full variable domain is: EPEVTQTPSHQVTQMGQEVILRCVPISNHLYFYWYRQILGQKVEFLVSFYNNEISEKSEIFDDQFSVERPDGSNFTLKIRSTKLEDSAMYFCASSEKRGNQPQHFGDGTRLSIL.